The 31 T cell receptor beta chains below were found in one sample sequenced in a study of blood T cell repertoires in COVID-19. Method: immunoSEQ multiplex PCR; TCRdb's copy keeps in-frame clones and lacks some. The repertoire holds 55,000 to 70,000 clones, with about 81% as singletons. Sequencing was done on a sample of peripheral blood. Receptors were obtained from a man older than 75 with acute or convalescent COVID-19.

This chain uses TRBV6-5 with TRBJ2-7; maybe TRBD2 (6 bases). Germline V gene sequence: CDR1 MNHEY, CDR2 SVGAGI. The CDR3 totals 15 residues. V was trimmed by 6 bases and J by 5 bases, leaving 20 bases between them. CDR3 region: CASRPGGSKSHEQYF. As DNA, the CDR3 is TGTGCCAGCAGACCCGGGGGATCCAAGAGCCACGAGCAGTACTTC.

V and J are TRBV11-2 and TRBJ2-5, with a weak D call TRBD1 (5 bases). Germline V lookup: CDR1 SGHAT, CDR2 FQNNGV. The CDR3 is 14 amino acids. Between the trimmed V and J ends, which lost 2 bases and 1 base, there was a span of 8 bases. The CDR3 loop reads CASSLLQVQETQYF. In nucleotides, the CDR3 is TGTGCCAGCAGCTTATTACAGGTCCAAGAGACCCAGTACTTC.

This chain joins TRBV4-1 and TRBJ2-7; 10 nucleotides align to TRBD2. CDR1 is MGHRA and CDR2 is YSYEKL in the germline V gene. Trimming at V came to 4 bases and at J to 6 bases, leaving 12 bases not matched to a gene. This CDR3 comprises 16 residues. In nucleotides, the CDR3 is TGCGCCAGCAGCCTAGTCCAGGAGCGGGAGGGCACCGAGCAGTACTTC. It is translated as CASSLVQEREGTEQYF.

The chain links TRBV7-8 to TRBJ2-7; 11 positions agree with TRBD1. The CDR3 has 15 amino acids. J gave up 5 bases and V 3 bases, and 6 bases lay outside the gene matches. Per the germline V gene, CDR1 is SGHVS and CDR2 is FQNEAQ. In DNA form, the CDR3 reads TGTGCCAGCAGCTTTTCCGGGACAGGGGGAAACGAGCAGTACTTC. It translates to CASSFSGTGGNEQYF.

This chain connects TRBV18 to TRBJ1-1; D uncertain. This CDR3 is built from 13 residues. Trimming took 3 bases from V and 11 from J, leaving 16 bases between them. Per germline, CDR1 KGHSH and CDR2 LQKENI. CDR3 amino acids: CASSPSGPKPAFF. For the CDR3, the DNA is TGTGCCAGCTCACCCAGCGGGCCGAAACCGGCTTTCTTT.

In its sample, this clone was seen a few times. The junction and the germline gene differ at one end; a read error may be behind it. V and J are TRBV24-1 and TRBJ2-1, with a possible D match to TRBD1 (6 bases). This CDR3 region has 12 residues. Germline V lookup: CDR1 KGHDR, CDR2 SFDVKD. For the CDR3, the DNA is TGCGAGGGGCGCAGGGGTAACAATGAGCAGTTCTTC. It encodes CEGRRGNNEQFF.

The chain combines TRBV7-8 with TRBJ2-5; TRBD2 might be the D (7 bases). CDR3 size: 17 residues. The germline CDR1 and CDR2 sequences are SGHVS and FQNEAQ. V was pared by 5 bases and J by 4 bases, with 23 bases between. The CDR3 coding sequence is TGTGCCAGCAGCCCCCTGGGGAGGGGGGGGTTAGGAGAGACCCAGTACTTC. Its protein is CASSPLGRGGLGETQYF.

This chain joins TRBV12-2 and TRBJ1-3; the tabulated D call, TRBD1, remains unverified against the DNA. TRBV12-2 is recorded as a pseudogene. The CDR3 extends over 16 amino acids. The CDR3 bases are TGTGCAAGTCAAATGGGACAGCCGCACTCTGGAAACACCATATATTTT. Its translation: CASQMGQPHSGNTIYF.

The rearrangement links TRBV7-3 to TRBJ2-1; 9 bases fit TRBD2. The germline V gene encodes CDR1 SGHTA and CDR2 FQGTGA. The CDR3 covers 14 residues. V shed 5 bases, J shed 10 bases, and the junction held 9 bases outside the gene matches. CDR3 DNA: TGTGCCAGCAGCGTTAGCGGGGGAGGAGGGGAGCAGTTCTTC. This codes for CASSVSGGGGEQFF.

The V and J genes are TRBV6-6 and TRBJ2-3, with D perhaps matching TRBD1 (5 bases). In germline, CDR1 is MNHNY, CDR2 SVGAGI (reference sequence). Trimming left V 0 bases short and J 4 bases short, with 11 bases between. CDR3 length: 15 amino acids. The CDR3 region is CASSYSWGRADTQYF. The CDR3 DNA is TGTGCCAGCAGTTACTCTTGGGGCAGGGCAGATACGCAGTATTTT.

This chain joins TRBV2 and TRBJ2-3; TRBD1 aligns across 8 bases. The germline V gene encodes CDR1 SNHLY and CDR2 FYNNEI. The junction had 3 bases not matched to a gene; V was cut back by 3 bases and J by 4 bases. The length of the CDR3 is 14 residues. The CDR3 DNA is TGTGCCAGCAGTGACCAGGGGGCCCCAGATACGCAGTATTTT. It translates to CASSDQGAPDTQYF.

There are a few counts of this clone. The CDR3 DNA reads as TGTGCCAGCGGGACAGGGTTGAACACTGAAGCTTTCTTT. Amino acids: CASGTGLNTEAFF. This rearrangement joins TRBV12-3 or TRBV12-4 to TRBJ1-1, with 9 bases that match TRBD1. V was clipped by 8 bases and J by 0 bases; unmatched bases: 1. The CDR3 has 13 residues.

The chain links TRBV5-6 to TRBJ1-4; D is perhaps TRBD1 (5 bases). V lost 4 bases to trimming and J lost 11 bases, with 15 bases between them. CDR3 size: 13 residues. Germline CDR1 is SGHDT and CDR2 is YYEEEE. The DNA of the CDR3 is TGTGCCAGCAGCAGACGGGGGTATGTTAAACTGTTTTTT. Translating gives CASSRRGYVKLFF.

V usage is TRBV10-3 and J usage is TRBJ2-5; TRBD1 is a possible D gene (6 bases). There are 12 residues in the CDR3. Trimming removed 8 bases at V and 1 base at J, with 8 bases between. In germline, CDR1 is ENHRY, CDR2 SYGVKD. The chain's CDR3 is CAIRDTQETQYF. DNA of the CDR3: TGTGCCATCCGGGACACCCAAGAGACCCAGTACTTC.

The CDR3 sequence is CASSLAWASNSPLHF. For the CDR3, the DNA is TGTGCCAGCAGCTTAGCGTGGGCGTCTAATTCACCCCTCCACTTT. The gene calls are TRBV7-8 and TRBJ1-6, with no clear D. This CDR3 is 15 amino acids long. V lost 0 bases and J 6 bases, leaving 9 bases between the germline ends. Germline V gene sequence: CDR1 SGHVS, CDR2 FQNEAQ.

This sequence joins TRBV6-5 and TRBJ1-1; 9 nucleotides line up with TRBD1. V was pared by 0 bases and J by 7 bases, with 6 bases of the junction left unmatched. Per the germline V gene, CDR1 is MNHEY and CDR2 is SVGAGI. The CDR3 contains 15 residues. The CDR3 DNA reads TGTGCCAGCAGTTACTCGAGGACAGGGGTAAATGAAGCTTTCTTT. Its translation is CASSYSRTGVNEAFF.

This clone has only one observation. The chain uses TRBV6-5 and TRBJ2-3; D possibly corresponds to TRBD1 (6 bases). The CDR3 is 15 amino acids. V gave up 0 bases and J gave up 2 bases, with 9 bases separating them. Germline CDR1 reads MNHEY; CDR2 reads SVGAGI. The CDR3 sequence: CASSYSPGDTDTQYF. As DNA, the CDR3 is TGTGCCAGCAGTTACTCACCAGGGGACACAGATACGCAGTATTTT.

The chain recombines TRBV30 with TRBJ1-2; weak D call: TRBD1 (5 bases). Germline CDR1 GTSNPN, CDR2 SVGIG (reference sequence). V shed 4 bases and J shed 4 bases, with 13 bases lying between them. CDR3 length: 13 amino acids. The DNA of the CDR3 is TGTGCCTGGACGAGCGGGACGTTCTATGGCTACACCTTC. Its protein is CAWTSGTFYGYTF.

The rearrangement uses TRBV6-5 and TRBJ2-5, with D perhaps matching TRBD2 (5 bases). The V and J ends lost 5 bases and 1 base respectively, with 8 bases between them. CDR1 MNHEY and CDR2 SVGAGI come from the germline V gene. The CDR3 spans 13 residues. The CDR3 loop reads CASSPGTQETQYF. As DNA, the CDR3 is TGTGCCAGCAGTCCGGGAACCCAAGAGACCCAGTACTTC.

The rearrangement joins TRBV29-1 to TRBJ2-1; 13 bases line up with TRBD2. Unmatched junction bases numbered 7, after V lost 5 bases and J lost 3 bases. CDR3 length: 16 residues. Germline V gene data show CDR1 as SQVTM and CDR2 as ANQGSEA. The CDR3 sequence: CSVYGLAGVFYNEQFF. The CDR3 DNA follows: TGCAGCGTTTACGGACTAGCGGGAGTGTTCTACAATGAGCAGTTCTTC.

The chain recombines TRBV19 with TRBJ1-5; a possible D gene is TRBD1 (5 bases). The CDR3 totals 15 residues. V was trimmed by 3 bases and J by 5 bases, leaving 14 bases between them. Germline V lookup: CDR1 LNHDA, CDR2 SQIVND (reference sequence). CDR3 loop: CASSIVNQGDQPQHF. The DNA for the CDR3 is TGTGCCAGTAGTATTGTCAACCAAGGGGATCAGCCCCAGCATTTT.

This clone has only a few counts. The CDR3 loop is CATRSEGTDTQYF. The CDR3 DNA sequence: TGTGCCACGAGGTCGGAAGGCACAGATACGCAGTATTTT. This sequence joins TRBV6-5 and TRBJ2-3; the D is unclear. V lost 10 bases and J lost 1, with 12 bases in between. The CDR3 is 13 residues long. The germline gives CDR1 MNHEY, CDR2 SVGAGI.

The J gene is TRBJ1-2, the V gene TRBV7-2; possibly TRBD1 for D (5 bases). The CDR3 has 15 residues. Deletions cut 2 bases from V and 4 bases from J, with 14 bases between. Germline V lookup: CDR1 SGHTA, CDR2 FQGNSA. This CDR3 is CASSLYQGSGYGYTF. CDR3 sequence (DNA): TGTGCCAGCAGCTTATACCAGGGATCGGGCTATGGCTACACCTTC.

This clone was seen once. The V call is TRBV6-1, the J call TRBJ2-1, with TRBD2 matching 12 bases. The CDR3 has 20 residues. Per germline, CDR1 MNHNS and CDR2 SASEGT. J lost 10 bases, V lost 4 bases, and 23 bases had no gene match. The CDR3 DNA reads TGTGCCAGCAGTGGTTTTCTAAGACTAGCGGGGGCAGTCTACAATGGGGAGCAGTTCTTC. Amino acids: CASSGFLRLAGAVYNGEQFF.

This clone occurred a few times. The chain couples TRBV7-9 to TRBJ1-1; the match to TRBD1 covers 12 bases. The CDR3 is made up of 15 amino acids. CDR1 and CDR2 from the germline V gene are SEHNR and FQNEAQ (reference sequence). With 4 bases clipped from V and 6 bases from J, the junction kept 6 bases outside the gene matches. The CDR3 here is CASSSYGTGGPEAFF. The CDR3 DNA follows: TGTGCCAGCAGCTCCTACGGGACAGGGGGCCCTGAAGCTTTCTTT. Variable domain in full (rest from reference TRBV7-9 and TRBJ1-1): DTGVSQNPRHKITKRGQNVTFRCDPISEHNRLYWYRQTLGQGPEFLTYFQNEAQLEKSRLLSDRFSAERPKGSFSTLEIQRTEQGDSAMYLCASSSYGTGGPEAFFGQGTRLTVV.

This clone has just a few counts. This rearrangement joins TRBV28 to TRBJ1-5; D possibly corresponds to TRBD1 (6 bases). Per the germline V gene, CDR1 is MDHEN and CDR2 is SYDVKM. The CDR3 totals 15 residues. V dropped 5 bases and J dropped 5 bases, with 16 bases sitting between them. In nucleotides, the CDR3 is TGTGCCAGCAGTGTCTTGGGGACACGCTATCAGCCCCAGCATTTT. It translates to CASSVLGTRYQPQHF.

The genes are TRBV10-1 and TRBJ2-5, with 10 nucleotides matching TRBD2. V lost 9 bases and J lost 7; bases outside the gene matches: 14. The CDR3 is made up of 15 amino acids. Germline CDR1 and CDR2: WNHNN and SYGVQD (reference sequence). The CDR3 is CARTRTSGLLGTQYF. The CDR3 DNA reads TGCGCCAGGACAAGGACTAGCGGTCTTTTAGGGACCCAGTACTTC.

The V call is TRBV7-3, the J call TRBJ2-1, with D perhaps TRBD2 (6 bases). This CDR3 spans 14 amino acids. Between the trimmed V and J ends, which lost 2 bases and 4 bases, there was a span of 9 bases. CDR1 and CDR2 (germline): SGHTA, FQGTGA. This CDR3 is CASSLPGVYNEQFF. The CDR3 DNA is TGTGCCAGCAGCTTACCGGGGGTGTACAATGAGCAGTTCTTC.

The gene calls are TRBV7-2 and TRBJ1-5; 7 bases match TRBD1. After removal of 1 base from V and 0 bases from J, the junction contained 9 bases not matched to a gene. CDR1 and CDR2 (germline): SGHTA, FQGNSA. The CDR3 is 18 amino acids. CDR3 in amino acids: CASSLGGTATYSNQPQHF. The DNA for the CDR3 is TGTGCCAGCAGCTTAGGTGGGACAGCAACATATAGCAATCAGCCCCAGCATTTT.

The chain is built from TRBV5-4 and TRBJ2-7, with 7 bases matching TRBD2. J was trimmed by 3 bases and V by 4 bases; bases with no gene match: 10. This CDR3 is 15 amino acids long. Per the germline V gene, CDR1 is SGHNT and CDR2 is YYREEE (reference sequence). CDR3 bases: TGTGCCAGCAGCGGGGGGGTAGTACAGGTCTACGAGCAGTACTTC. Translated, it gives CASSGGVVQVYEQYF.

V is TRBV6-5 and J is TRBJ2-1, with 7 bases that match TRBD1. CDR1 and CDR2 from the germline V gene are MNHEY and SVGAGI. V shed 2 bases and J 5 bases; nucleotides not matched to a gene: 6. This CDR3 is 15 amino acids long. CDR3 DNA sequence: TGTGCCAGCAGTTACGGGGGACAGTCGAACAATGAGCAGTTCTTC. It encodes CASSYGGQSNNEQFF.